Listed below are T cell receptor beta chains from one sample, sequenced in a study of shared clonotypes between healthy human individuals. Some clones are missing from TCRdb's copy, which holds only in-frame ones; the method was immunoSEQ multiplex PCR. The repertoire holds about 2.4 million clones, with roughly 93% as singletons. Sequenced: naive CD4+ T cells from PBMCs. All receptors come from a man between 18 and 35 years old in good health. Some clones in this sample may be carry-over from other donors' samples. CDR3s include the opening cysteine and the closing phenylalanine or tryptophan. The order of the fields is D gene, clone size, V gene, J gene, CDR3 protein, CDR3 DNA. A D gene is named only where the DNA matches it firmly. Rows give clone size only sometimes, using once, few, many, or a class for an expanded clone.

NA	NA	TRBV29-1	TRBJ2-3	CSPKAVVGDTQYF	TGCAGCCCAAAGGCGGTCGTGGGAGATACGCAGTATTTT
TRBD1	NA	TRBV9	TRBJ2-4	CASSATGGSWNIQYF	TGTGCCAGCAGCGCCACAGGGGGCTCTTGGAACATTCAGTACTTC
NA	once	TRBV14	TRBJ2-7	CASSQDWPSSYEQYF	TGTGCCAGCAGCCAAGATTGGCCCAGTTCCTACGAGCAGTACTTC
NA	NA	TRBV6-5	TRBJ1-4	CASSYSGTSAEKLFF	TGTGCCAGCAGTTACTCCGGGACATCGGCGGAAAAACTGTTTTTT
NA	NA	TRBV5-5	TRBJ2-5	CASSLWQLQETQYF	TGTGCCAGCAGCTTGTGGCAGCTACAAGAGACCCAGTACTTC
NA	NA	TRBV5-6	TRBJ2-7	CASSLRRDWPDYEQYF	TGTGCCAGCAGCTTGCGTAGGGACTGGCCCGACTACGAGCAGTACTTC
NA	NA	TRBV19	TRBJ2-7	CASSPGRAEQYF	TGTGCCAGTAGTCCAGGTCGCGCCGAGCAGTACTTC
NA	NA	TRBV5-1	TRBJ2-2	CASSVDSTGELFF	TGCGCCAGCAGCGTGGACAGCACCGGGGAGCTGTTTTTT
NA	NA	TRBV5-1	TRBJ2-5	CASSSAGTAQETQYF	TGCGCCAGCAGCTCCGCTGGTACCGCCCAAGAGACCCAGTACTTC
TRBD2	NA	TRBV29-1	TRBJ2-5	CSVGTIRERGEQYF	TGCAGCGTTGGCACAATCCGAGAGCGGGGTGAGCAGTACTTC
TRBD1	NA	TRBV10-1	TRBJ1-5	CASFQGDGQPQHF	TGCGCCAGCTTTCAGGGGGACGGTCAGCCCCAGCATTTT
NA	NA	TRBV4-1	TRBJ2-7	CASSHFDGRGPYEQYF	TGCGCCAGCAGCCATTTTGACGGGCGGGGACCCTACGAGCAGTACTTC
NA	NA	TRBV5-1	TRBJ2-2	CASSPEGLTRGELFF	TGCGCCAGCAGCCCAGAAGGATTAACCCGCGGGGAGCTGTTTTTT
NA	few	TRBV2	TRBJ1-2	CASNLQGFGYTF	TGTGCCAGCAACCTTCAGGGGTTCGGCTACACCTTC
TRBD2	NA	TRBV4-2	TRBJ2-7	CASSSLAGLSYEQYF	TGTGCCAGCAGTTCACTAGCGGGGCTCTCCTACGAGCAGTACTTC
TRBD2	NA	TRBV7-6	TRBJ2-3	CASSPLAGVTTDTQYF	TGTGCCAGCAGCCCACTAGCGGGGGTCACCACAGATACGCAGTATTTT
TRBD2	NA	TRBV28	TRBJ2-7	CASSHQSGSSYEQYF	TGTGCCAGCAGTCACCAAAGCGGGAGCTCCTACGAGCAGTACTTC
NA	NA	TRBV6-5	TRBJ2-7	CASVDQRNTYEQYF	TGTGCCAGCGTCGATCAACGCAACACCTACGAGCAGTACTTC
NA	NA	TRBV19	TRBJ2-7	CASSPLQGGAYEQYF	TGTGCCAGTAGCCCACTTCAGGGGGGAGCCTACGAGCAGTACTTC
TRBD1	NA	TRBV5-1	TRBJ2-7	CASSLGQGFYEQYF	TGCGCCAGCTCCCTGGGACAGGGGTTCTACGAGCAGTACTTC
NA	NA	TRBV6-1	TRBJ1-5	CARSPGGGQPQHF	TGTGCCAGGAGCCCCGGGGGTGGCCAGCCCCAGCATTTT
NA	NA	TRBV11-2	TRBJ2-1	CASSRSQRTLGDEQFF	TGTGCCAGCAGCCGTTCCCAGCGAACCTTAGGTGATGAGCAGTTCTTC
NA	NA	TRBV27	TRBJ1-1	CASSHNRDKAFF	TGTGCCAGCAGTCACAACCGGGACAAAGCTTTCTTT
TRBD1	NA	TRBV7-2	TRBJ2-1	CASSLVGGQGSYNEQFF	TGTGCCAGCAGCTTAGTTGGAGGACAGGGCTCCTACAATGAGCAGTTCTTC
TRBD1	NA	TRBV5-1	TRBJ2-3	CASSWGGQGSGDTQYF	TGCGCCAGCAGCTGGGGAGGACAGGGGAGTGGAGATACGCAGTATTTT
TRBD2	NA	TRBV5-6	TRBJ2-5	CASSLFVAGAGDQETQYF	TGTGCCAGCAGCTTGTTTGTAGCGGGGGCTGGGGACCAAGAGACCCAGTACTTC
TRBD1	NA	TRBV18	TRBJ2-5	CASSARGTEWETQYF	TGTGCCAGCTCCGCTAGGGGGACAGAGTGGGAGACCCAGTACTTC
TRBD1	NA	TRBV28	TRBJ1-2	CASSSWTGSYGYTF	TGTGCCAGCAGTTCCTGGACAGGGAGTTATGGCTACACCTTC
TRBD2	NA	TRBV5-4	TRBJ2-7	CASSLSSGSGYEQYF	TGTGCCAGCAGCTTGTCGAGCGGGAGTGGGTACGAGCAGTACTTC
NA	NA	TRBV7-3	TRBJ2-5	CASSLTLGLQETQYF	TGTGCCAGCAGCCTAACCCTGGGACTTCAAGAGACCCAGTACTTC
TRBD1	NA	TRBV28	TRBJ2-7	CASSSPPGTGVGEQYF	TGTGCCAGCAGTTCACCCCCTGGGACAGGGGTGGGCGAGCAGTACTTC
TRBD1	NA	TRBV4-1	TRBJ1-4	CASSHPGTGGKLFF	TGCGCCAGCAGCCACCCCGGGACAGGGGGAAAACTGTTTTTT
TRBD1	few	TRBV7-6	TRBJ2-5	CASSREQGLGETQYF	TGTGCCAGCAGTCGCGAACAGGGGCTGGGAGAGACCCAGTACTTC
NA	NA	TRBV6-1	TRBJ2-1	CASSDENTRSSYNEQFF	TGTGCCAGCAGTGATGAAAACACTCGGAGCTCCTACAATGAGCAGTTCTTC
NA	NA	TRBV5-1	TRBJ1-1	CASSLPDTYTEAFF	TGCGCCAGCAGCTTACCGGACACATACACTGAAGCTTTCTTT
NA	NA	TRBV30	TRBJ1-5	CAWSYDRNYQPQHF	TGTGCCTGGAGTTATGATCGGAACTATCAGCCCCAGCATTTT
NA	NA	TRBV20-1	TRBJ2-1	CSERTRVEQFF	TGCAGTGAACGAACTAGGGTTGAGCAGTTCTTC
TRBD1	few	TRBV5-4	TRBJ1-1	CASSGKTGDTEAFF	TGTGCCAGCAGTGGTAAAACAGGGGACACTGAAGCTTTCTTT
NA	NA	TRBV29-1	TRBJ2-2	CSVKGEAGTSLTGELFF	TGCAGCGTTAAAGGAGAAGCGGGGACAAGTTTGACCGGGGAGCTGTTTTTT
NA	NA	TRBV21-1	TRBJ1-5	CASSKEDSEGESNQPQHF	TGTGCCAGCAGCAAAGAAGATTCGGAGGGAGAGAGCAATCAGCCCCAGCATTTT
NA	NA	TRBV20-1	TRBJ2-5	CSVESQETQYF	TGCAGTGTAGAGTCCCAAGAGACCCAGTACTTC
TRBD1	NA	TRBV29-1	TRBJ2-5	CSLRRTGRETQYF	TGCAGCCTGAGACGGACAGGGCGAGAGACCCAGTACTTC
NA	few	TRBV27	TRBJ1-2	CASSLAGRYGYTF	TGTGCCAGCAGTTTAGCAGGGAGGTATGGCTACACCTTC
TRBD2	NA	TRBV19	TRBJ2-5	CASSILPLAGGQETQYF	TGTGCCAGTAGTATCCTCCCCCTAGCGGGGGGACAAGAGACCCAGTACTTC
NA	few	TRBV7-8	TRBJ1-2	CASSLGLGQLVHGYTF	TGTGCCAGCAGCTTAGGTTTAGGACAGCTGGTTCATGGCTACACCTTC
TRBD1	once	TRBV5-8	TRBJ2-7	CASSLEAQGARYEQYF	TGTGCCAGCAGCTTGGAAGCACAGGGGGCGCGGTACGAGCAGTACTTC
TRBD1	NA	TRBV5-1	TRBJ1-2	CASSRDRAGNGYTF	TGCGCCAGCAGCAGGGACAGGGCGGGCAATGGCTACACCTTC
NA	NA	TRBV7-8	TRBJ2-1	CASQGLLEQFF	TGTGCCAGCCAGGGACTCCTGGAGCAGTTCTTC
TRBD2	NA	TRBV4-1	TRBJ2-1	CASSQVLAGSNEQFF	TGCGCCAGCAGCCAAGTCCTAGCGGGAAGCAATGAGCAGTTCTTC
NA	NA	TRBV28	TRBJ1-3	CASSPLMLTGGNTIYF	TGTGCCAGCAGTCCACTAATGCTGACGGGGGGAAACACCATATATTTT
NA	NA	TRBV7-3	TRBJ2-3	CASSTTTTSSAQYF	TGTGCCAGCAGCACAACGACGACTAGTTCGGCGCAGTATTTT
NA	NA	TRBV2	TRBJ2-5	CASRPSPLAGETQYF	TGTGCCAGCAGACCGTCCCCGCTAGCAGGCGAGACCCAGTACTTC
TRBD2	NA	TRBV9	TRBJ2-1	CASSVGTSGSSYNEQFF	TGTGCCAGCAGCGTAGGTACTAGCGGGAGTTCATACAATGAGCAGTTCTTC